This T cell receptor (beta chain) was identified in a study of cytomegalovirus exposure and HLA in healthy donors. Primers: 60 Vbeta forward and 13 Jbeta reverse. Libraries were prepared by immunoSEQ multiplex PCR; TCRdb keeps only in-frame clonotypes and omits some of them. In the table there are about 180,000 clones, roughly 80% of which are singletons. Trimming pared 2 bases from V and 7 bases from J, leaving 13 bases between. This CDR3 is built from 14 residues. CDR1 and CDR2 from the germline V gene are SGDLS and YYNGEE. Sequencing used PBMCs. This sequence was found in a man aged 55 to 70 in good health and CMV-seronegative. V usage is TRBV9 and J usage is TRBJ2-1, with D perhaps TRBD1 (6 bases). Here the CDR3 DNA reads TGTGCCAGCAGCGTCCGGGACACTGTTAATGAGCAGTTCTTC. Translation gives CASSVRDTVNEQFF.